This TCR beta chain comes out of a study of cytomegalovirus exposure and HLA in healthy donors. Study background: As an earlier analysis found, about 179 million T cells yielded over 95 million unique TCR beta sequences.

On this clone: The antigen is undetermined.

Study observations and caveats: Many donors shared some public TCRs, even though most TCR sequences were rare.

The germline CDR1 and CDR2 sequences are SEHNR and FQNEAQ (reference sequence). V gave up 11 bases and J gave up 1 base, with 20 bases separating them. The CDR3 length is 16 residues. Researchers ran the PCR with 60 Vbeta and 13 Jbeta primers. The assay was immunoSEQ multiplex PCR, and TCRdb's table has in-frame clones only and misses some. The table lists about 140,000 clones, over 60% of them singletons. The chain uses TRBV7-9 and TRBJ2-2; D is perhaps TRBD1 (6 bases). Sequencing was performed on PBMCs. This sequence originates from a male donor in good health and CMV-seropositive. This CDR3 is CASSTGPTMNTGELFF. CDR3 coding DNA: TGTGCCTCCTCCACAGGGCCTACGATGAACACCGGGGAGCTGTTTTTT.